Listed below are T cell receptor beta chains from one sample, sequenced in a study of cytomegalovirus exposure and HLA in healthy donors. Profiling relied on immunoSEQ multiplex PCR, and the TCRdb table lists in-frame clones only, not all of them. The repertoire holds 65,000 to 95,000 clones, roughly 82% seen once, with about an eighth in the top ten. The specimen sequenced was PBMCs. The receptors shown here come from a man between 65 and 79 years old in good health and CMV-seronegative. Both conserved end residues are part of each CDR3. The order of the fields is clone size, V gene, J gene, CDR3 length, D gene, CDR3 DNA, CDR3 protein. The D gene is left open where the match is weak. Size tells how often a clone was seen (once, few, many) or the class of an expanded clone, and some rows leave it out.

few,TRBV29-1,TRBJ2-1,14,TRBD2,TGCAGCGTTGTGAGACTAGCGACTTACAATGAGCAGTTCTTC,CSVVRLATYNEQFF
NA,TRBV7-2,TRBJ2-3,15,TRBD1,TGTGCCAGCAGCTCACAGGGGGCGAAGCCAGATACGCAGTATTTT,CASSSQGAKPDTQYF
NA,TRBV5-1,TRBJ2-2,15,NA,TGCGCCAGCAGCTCCGGGACAATGTCCTCCGGGGAGCTGTTTTTT,CASSSGTMSSGELFF
NA,TRBV6-5,TRBJ1-1,13,TRBD1,TGTGCCAGCAGCCGGACAGGGCGCGCTGAAGCTTTCTTT,CASSRTGRAEAFF
few,TRBV19,TRBJ1-4,15,NA,TGTGCCAGTAGTAGCCCCAAGGGGTCTAATGAAAAACTGTTTTTT,CASSSPKGSNEKLFF
NA,TRBV7-9,TRBJ2-2,14,NA,TGTGCCAGCAGCTTTGCGGGGCACACCGGGGAGCTGTTTTTT,CASSFAGHTGELFF
NA,TRBV15,TRBJ2-7,13,TRBD2,TGTGCCACCGGTAGCGGGGGGGCGTACGAGCAGTACTTC,CATGSGGAYEQYF
NA,TRBV7-9,TRBJ1-1,13,NA,TGTGCCAGCAGCCCCGCGGGGATCACTGAAGCTTTCTTT,CASSPAGITEAFF
NA,TRBV5-1,TRBJ2-3,17,NA,TGCGCCAGCAGCTTGGGGGCAGAATCGCGGGGCACAGATACGCAGTATTTT,CASSLGAESRGTDTQYF
NA,TRBV19,TRBJ1-3,17,TRBD1,TGTGCCAGTATCCCTCAGACAGGGTCGCGTGCTGGAAACACCATATATTTT,CASIPQTGSRAGNTIYF
NA,TRBV7-2,TRBJ1-3,15,NA,TGTGCCAGCAGCCGTACAGGAGACTCTGGAAACACCATATATTTT,CASSRTGDSGNTIYF
NA,TRBV6-1,TRBJ2-2,15,NA,TGTGCCAGCGGGCGACAGGTTACTAGTACCGGGGAGCTGTTTTTT,CASGRQVTSTGELFF
NA,TRBV6-6,TRBJ2-7,13,TRBD1,TGTGCCAGCAGTTACTCGACAGGGGCCGAGCAGTACTTC,CASSYSTGAEQYF
NA,TRBV2,TRBJ2-1,16,TRBD2,TGTGCCAGCAGTGAAGCGGCGGGAGTGAGGTACAATGAGCAGTTCTTC,CASSEAAGVRYNEQFF
NA,TRBV7-3,TRBJ1-2,15,NA,TGTGCCAGCAGCCGGGAGGCAGGCTTGAACTATGGCTACACCTTC,CASSREAGLNYGYTF
NA,TRBV6-1,TRBJ2-2,13,NA,TGTGCCAGCAGTCCTAAATTCACCGGGGAGCTGTTTTTT,CASSPKFTGELFF
NA,TRBV19,TRBJ1-2,15,NA,TGTGCCAGTAGTATAGACGCAGGGATCAACTATGGCTACACCTTC,CASSIDAGINYGYTF
NA,TRBV5-1,TRBJ2-2,16,NA,TGCGCCAGCAGCTCCAGTTATAGACAGAACACCGGGGAGCTGTTTTTT,CASSSSYRQNTGELFF
few,TRBV28,TRBJ1-5,15,NA,TGTGCCAGCAGTTGGCAGGCAGGGGACAATCAGCCCCAGCATTTT,CASSWQAGDNQPQHF
NA,TRBV7-9,TRBJ1-2,13,NA,TGTGCCAGCAGCCATACAGAGAACTATGGCTACACCTTC,CASSHTENYGYTF
NA,TRBV11-2,TRBJ1-5,16,TRBD1,TGTGCCAGCAGCCCCCGGGGACAGCTTAGCAATCAGCCCCAGCATTTT,CASSPRGQLSNQPQHF
NA,TRBV19,TRBJ2-5,14,TRBD2,TGTGCCAGTAGTGCGACTAGCGGGAAAGAGACCCAGTACTTC,CASSATSGKETQYF
NA,TRBV5-4,TRBJ2-3,17,TRBD2,TGTGCCAGCAGTAAACCTCGGGAGGGCCTTAGCACAGATACGCAGTATTTT,CASSKPREGLSTDTQYF
NA,TRBV5-1,TRBJ2-7,16,TRBD2,TGCGCCAGCAGCCGGGAGACTAGCGGGAGGGTCCACGAGCAGTACTTC,CASSRETSGRVHEQYF
NA,TRBV10-2,TRBJ2-7,15,TRBD2,TGCGCCAGCAGTGAAGGGGCGGCGGGAGAGGTCGAGCAGTACTTC,CASSEGAAGEVEQYF
few,TRBV4-3,TRBJ1-1,15,NA,TGCGCCAGCAGCCAAGAAGCGGGGCAGGGCACTGAAGCTTTCTTT,CASSQEAGQGTEAFF
NA,TRBV7-2,TRBJ2-1,17,TRBD2,TGTGCCAGCAGCTTAAGGGGGAGCGGGGGCTCCTACAATGAGCAGTTCTTC,CASSLRGSGGSYNEQFF
NA,TRBV6-1,TRBJ2-2,15,NA,TGTGCCAGCAGCCTCGAGCCCGTGGGCGCCGGGGAGCTGTTTTTT,CASSLEPVGAGELFF
NA,TRBV19,TRBJ2-2,14,TRBD2,TGTGCCAGTAGTATAGCGGGGGGGCTCGGGGAGCTGTTTTTT,CASSIAGGLGELFF
once,TRBV9,TRBJ2-3,17,TRBD2,TGTGCCAGCAGCGTGAGTAGCGGGGGGTTACTAGCAGATACGCAGTATTTT,CASSVSSGGLLADTQYF
NA,TRBV20-1,TRBJ1-1,11,NA,TGCAGTGCTAGAGGGCCCACTGAAGCTTTCTTT,CSARGPTEAFF
NA,TRBV6-5,TRBJ2-1,16,TRBD2,TGTGCCAGCAGTTACCAACCTAGCGGGGGGCGGGATGAGCAGTTCTTC,CASSYQPSGGRDEQFF
NA,TRBV11-3,TRBJ2-1,15,NA,TGTGCCAGCAGCTTAGGCCCCTCCAGGGACAATGAGCAGTTCTTC,CASSLGPSRDNEQFF
NA,TRBV5-4,TRBJ2-7,15,TRBD2,TGTGCCAGCAGCGAGGCGGCTAGCGGGGACGATCGGCAGTACTTC,CASSEAASGDDRQYF
NA,TRBV14,TRBJ2-1,14,NA,TGTGCCAGCAGAGGAGAGAGCTCCTACAATGAGCAGTTCTTC,CASRGESSYNEQFF
NA,TRBV28,TRBJ2-7,14,TRBD1,TGTGCCAGCAGTCTTCGGACAGGGGGGCGCGAGCAGTACTTC,CASSLRTGGREQYF
NA,TRBV6-6,TRBJ2-5,14,TRBD1,TGTGCCAGCCTAGGGGGACAGTTACAAGAGACCCAGTACTTC,CASLGGQLQETQYF
once,TRBV5-4,TRBJ2-5,13,TRBD2,TGTGCCAGCAGCCCGGGGGGACAAGAGACCCAGTACTTC,CASSPGGQETQYF
NA,TRBV5-8,TRBJ2-7,15,NA,TGTGCCAGCAGCCCCGCTCTTAGACAAACCTACGAGCAGTACTTC,CASSPALRQTYEQYF
few,TRBV30,TRBJ2-7,12,TRBD1,TGTGCCTACGGACAGGGAGCGGACGAGCAGTACTTC,CAYGQGADEQYF